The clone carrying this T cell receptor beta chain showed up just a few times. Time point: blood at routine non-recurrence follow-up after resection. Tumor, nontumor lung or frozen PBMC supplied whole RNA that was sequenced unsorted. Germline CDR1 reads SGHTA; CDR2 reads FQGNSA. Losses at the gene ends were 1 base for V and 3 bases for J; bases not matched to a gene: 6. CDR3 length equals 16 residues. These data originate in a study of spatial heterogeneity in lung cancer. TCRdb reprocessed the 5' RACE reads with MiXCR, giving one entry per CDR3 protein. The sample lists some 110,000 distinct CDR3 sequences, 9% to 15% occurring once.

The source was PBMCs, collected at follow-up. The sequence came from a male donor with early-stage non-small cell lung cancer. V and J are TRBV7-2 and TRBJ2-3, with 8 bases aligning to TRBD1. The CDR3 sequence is CASSLVSGGRTDTQYF. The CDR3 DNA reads TGTGCCAGCAGCTTAGTTTCAGGGGGCAGGACAGATACGCAGTATTTT.